The clone carrying this T cell receptor beta chain showed up many times. TCRdb itself ran the 5' RACE reads through MiXCR, one entry per CDR3 protein. Among 350,000 to 450,000 distinct CDR3 sequences listed, about 18% were seen once. This sample stems from a study of identical twins. The CDR3 is made up of 15 amino acids. The V gene's germline CDR1 is SGHRS and CDR2 YFSETQ. With V trimmed by 3 bases and J by 4 bases, 8 bases remained unmatched. This TCR was recovered from a man aged 50-60 years in good health. Specimen: naive T cells sorted from blood. The chain couples TRBV5-1 to TRBJ1-2, with 8 bases lining up with TRBD1. In DNA form, the CDR3 reads TGCGCCAGCAGCTCCGGACAGGGAATTACCTATGGCTACACCTTC. Translating it yields CASSSGQGITYGYTF.